In this sample, the clone carrying this T cell receptor beta chain turned up a few times. Antigen specificity is unknown. The entry originates in a study of cytomegalovirus exposure and HLA in healthy donors. Healthy bone marrow donors made up the donor group. Study results and caveats: Sequencing likely produced, as an artifact, a cluster of highly shared sequence variants.

The PCR ran on 60 Vbeta and 13 Jbeta primers. Original processing methods: About 11 million of the about 80 million unique TCR beta chains counted in a later analysis were shared. Libraries were prepared by immunoSEQ multiplex PCR; TCRdb keeps only in-frame clonotypes and omits some of them. V and J calls and clone size are as listed in that table; D and trimming were resolved from the DNA. The sample yields roughly 180,000 clones, roughly a tenth seen once. The V gene's germline CDR1 is SQVTM and CDR2 ANQGSEA. The CDR3 spans 13 residues. The ends lost 4 bases at V and 4 bases at J; junction bases unmatched: 3.

The receptor comes from a woman aged 25-40 years in good health and CMV-seropositive. The sequenced material came from PBMCs. This chain uses TRBV29-1 with TRBJ2-2; 7 bases fit TRBD1. The CDR3 coding sequence is TGCAGCGTTGGGGGACAGCTCACCGGGGAGCTGTTTTTT. Its translation: CSVGGQLTGELFF.